The following is a TCR beta chain sequence with its context. The antigen is not known. This record comes from a study of monozygotic twins with cystic fibrosis. Study observations and caveats: Median Simpson clonality of about 0.01 suggested naive T cells predominated. Monozygotic CF twin pairs shared significantly more nucleotide-identical clonotypes than unrelated CF individuals did. In this small cohort, shared CDR3 numbers showed no association with age, concordance or disease severity. J usage was most co-twin-similar in 8 of 16 pairs, V in 13.

The CDR3 consists of 14 residues. From germline, CDR1 is SGHNT and CDR2 YYREEE (reference sequence). Between the trimmed V and J ends, which lost 0 bases and 3 bases, there was a span of 10 bases. Measured with immunoSEQ multiplex PCR; TCRdb has only the in-frame clones, and not every one. The table includes about 14,000 clones, over 85% detected once. The specimen was blood. This chain uses TRBV5-4 with TRBJ2-7; weak D call: TRBD2 (6 bases). This TCR was recovered from a girl aged 2-10 years with cystic fibrosis. CDR3 sequence (DNA): TGTGCCAGCAGCTTGGCGGGAGAGGGCTACGAGCAGTACTTC. Translation: CASSLAGEGYEQYF.